Presented here are 24 T cell receptor beta chains from one specimen sequenced in a study of blood T cell repertoires in COVID-19. TCRdb's copy holds only in-frame clones and misses some; the assay was immunoSEQ multiplex PCR. The table has approximately 300,000 clones, around four fifths seen once; the top ten hold 4.1%. The sequenced sample was peripheral blood. The source is a woman between 45 and 60 years old with active or convalescent COVID-19.

The chain carries TRBV28 and TRBJ1-1; possible D gene TRBD1, 5 bases. V dropped 2 bases and J dropped 4 bases, with 8 bases sitting between them. The CDR3 contains 13 residues. The V gene's germline CDR1 is MDHEN and CDR2 SYDVKM. CDR3 coding DNA: TGTGCCAGCAGTTTAGGCAGGGCCACTGAAGCTTTCTTT. It codes for CASSLGRATEAFF.

The V gene is TRBV3-1 (or the pseudogene TRBV3-2), the J gene TRBJ1-6; tentatively, D is TRBD1 (5 bases). Germline V gives CDR1 LGHDT, CDR2 YNNKEL (reference sequence). The CDR3 covers 15 residues. V dropped 4 bases and J dropped 9 bases, with 16 bases sitting between them. The CDR3 DNA follows: TGTGCCAGCAGCCCCTCGTCAGGGCTAGGTTCACCCCTCCACTTT. Its protein product is CASSPSSGLGSPLHF.

The chain carries TRBV5-6 and TRBJ2-2, with TRBD2 identical over 8 bases. There are 17 residues in the CDR3. Trimming took 4 bases from V and 0 from J; bases not matched to a gene: 8. CDR1 is SGHDT and CDR2 is YYEEEE in the germline V gene. The CDR3 sequence is CASSAGGERTNTGELFF. The CDR3 DNA sequence: TGTGCCAGCAGCGCCGGGGGGGAGCGAACGAACACCGGGGAGCTGTTTTTT. The complete variable domain, with remaining parts taken from reference TRBV5-6 and TRBJ2-2, reads DAGVTQSPTHLIKTRGQQVTLRCSPKSGHDTVSWYQQALGQGPQFIFQYYEEEERQRGNFPDRFSGHQFPNYSSELNVNALLLGDSALYLCASSAGGERTNTGELFFGEGSRLTVL.

At least ten counts were recorded for this clone. The chain couples TRBV6-5 to TRBJ1-1; D is possibly TRBD1 (5 bases). V lost 2 bases and J 2 bases, leaving 12 bases between the germline ends. CDR1 MNHEY and CDR2 SVGAGI come from the germline V gene. This CDR3 spans 15 amino acids. DNA for the CDR3: TGTGCCAGCAGTTACACGGGGGGGGGAAACACTGAAGCTTTCTTT. This translates into CASSYTGGGNTEAFF.

This chain connects TRBV6-1 to TRBJ2-4; TRBD1 matches 9 bases. V shed 1 base and J 7 bases; nucleotides not matched to a gene: 5. Germline V gene data show CDR1 as MNHNS and CDR2 as SASEGT. This CDR3 is 15 amino acids long. The CDR3 coding sequence is TGTGCCAGCAGTGAAGACAGGGGGCGCGTTAACATTCAGTACTTC. This sequence encodes CASSEDRGRVNIQYF.

The V and J genes are TRBV7-9 and TRBJ2-5; D is possibly TRBD2 (5 bases). The CDR3 sequence is 17 residues long. Germline lookup yields CDR1 SEHNR and CDR2 FQNEAQ (reference sequence). V shed 1 base and J shed 2 bases, with 17 bases lying between them. CDR3: CASSLVPAWSGQETQYF. Here the CDR3 DNA reads TGTGCCAGCAGCTTAGTCCCCGCGTGGAGCGGACAAGAGACCCAGTACTTC.

The genes are TRBV7-9 and TRBJ2-6; D perhaps matches TRBD2 (6 bases). Germline V lookup: CDR1 SEHNR, CDR2 FQNEAQ (reference sequence). Deletions cut 3 bases from V and 0 bases from J, with 12 bases between. The CDR3 extends over 17 amino acids. CDR3 bases: TGTGCCAGCAGCTTGGGGGGAAGCCTCTCTGGGGCCAACGTCCTGACTTTC. This codes for CASSLGGSLSGANVLTF.

V and J are TRBV7-9 and TRBJ1-1; 7 bases map to TRBD1. Germline assignment: CDR1 SEHNR and CDR2 FQNEAQ (reference sequence). The CDR3 runs to 17 residues. After removal of 1 base from V and 0 bases from J, the junction contained 8 bases not matched to a gene. CDR3 nucleotide sequence: TGTGCCAGCAGCTTAGAGACAGGGTTTCGGATGAACACTGAAGCTTTCTTT. Translated: CASSLETGFRMNTEAFF.

The rearrangement uses TRBV5-4 and TRBJ1-1; 7 bases fit TRBD1. The J segment lost 0 bases and the V segment lost 7 bases, leaving 9 bases of the junction unmatched. Per germline, CDR1 SGHNT and CDR2 YYREEE (reference sequence). The CDR3 spans 15 residues. CDR3 sequence reads: CASGDRAVMNTEAFF. The DNA of the CDR3 is TGTGCCAGCGGAGACAGGGCCGTCATGAACACTGAAGCTTTCTTT.

The chain uses TRBV10-3 and TRBJ2-5, with 8 bases aligning to TRBD2. The CDR3 consists of 15 residues. J lost 2 bases, V lost 3 bases, and 5 bases had no gene match. Germline assignment: CDR1 ENHRY and CDR2 SYGVKD. CDR3 protein: CAISDGGGRQETQYF. As DNA, the CDR3 is TGTGCCATCAGTGACGGGGGGGGCAGACAAGAGACCCAGTACTTC.

The chain links TRBV13 to TRBJ2-5, with 9 bases that match TRBD2. Losses at the gene ends were 1 base for V and 1 base for J; bases not matched to a gene: 13. Germline CDR1 reads PRHDT; CDR2 reads FYEKMQ (reference sequence). CDR3 length: 19 amino acids. The CDR3 loop reads CASSLAFGLALGSQETQYF. The CDR3 DNA is TGTGCCAGCAGCTTAGCGTTCGGACTAGCGTTGGGGAGCCAAGAGACCCAGTACTTC.

This clone was counted between two and nine times. The rearrangement uses TRBV2 and TRBJ2-1; 8 nucleotides agree with TRBD2. This CDR3 is 15 amino acids long. Germline V gives CDR1 SNHLY, CDR2 FYNNEI. Losses at the gene ends were 5 bases for V and 3 bases for J; bases not matched to a gene: 6. The CDR3 here is CASSRLATIYNEQFF. CDR3 DNA sequence: TGTGCCAGCAGTAGACTAGCGACCATCTACAATGAGCAGTTCTTC.

This clone was seen a single time. This sequence joins TRBV6-5 and TRBJ1-4; a weak D match, TRBD1 (5 bases). The CDR3 totals 16 residues. The germline V gene has CDR1 MNHEY and CDR2 SVGAGI. Trimming left V 2 bases short and J 6 bases short, with 16 bases between. The chain's CDR3 is CASSYAGGLGDEKLFF. CDR3 DNA sequence: TGTGCCAGCAGTTACGCGGGGGGACTTGGGGATGAAAAACTGTTTTTT.

The chain joins TRBV6-5 to TRBJ1-1; no reliable D call. Trimming left V 2 bases short and J 1 base short, with 11 bases between. This CDR3 is built from 15 residues. Germline CDR1 MNHEY, CDR2 SVGAGI. In DNA, the CDR3 is TGTGCCAGCAGTTACGGAGCCAGACCGAACACTGAAGCTTTCTTT. Its translation is CASSYGARPNTEAFF.

This CDR3 reads CSARRLGFF. CDR3 DNA sequence: TGCAGTGCTAGACGACTGGGGTTCTTC. This chain joins TRBV20-1 and TRBJ2-1; no reliable D call. V was trimmed by 2 bases and J by 15 bases, leaving 8 bases between them. CDR3 length: 9 amino acids. CDR1 is DFQATT and CDR2 is SNEGSKA in the germline V gene (reference sequence).

The V gene is TRBV11-1, the J gene TRBJ2-7, with D possibly matching TRBD2 (5 bases). The germline V gene encodes CDR1 SGHAT and CDR2 FQDESV (reference sequence). The CDR3 loop spans 13 amino acids. Between the trimmed V and J ends, which lost 8 bases and 0 bases, there was a span of 11 bases. The CDR3 bases are TGTGCCAGCCGCCGGGATTTCTCCTACGAGCAGTACTTC. This gives the protein CASRRDFSYEQYF.

This clone has only a few counts. The V call is TRBV19, the J call TRBJ2-1, with a possible D match to TRBD2 (5 bases). The germline V and J ends were trimmed by 3 bases and 10 bases, with 10 bases remaining between them. The germline gives CDR1 LNHDA, CDR2 SQIVND (reference sequence). This CDR3 is built from 12 residues. In DNA form, the CDR3 reads TGTGCCAGTAGTATGGTCCGGGGAGAGCAGTTCTTC. This sequence encodes CASSMVRGEQFF. The entire variable domain, with the rest obtained from reference TRBV19 and TRBJ2-1, is as follows: DGGITQSPKYLFRKEGQNVTLSCEQNLNHDAMYWYRQDPGQGLRLIYYSQIVNDFQKGDIAEGYSVSREKKESFPLTVTSAQKNPTAFYLCASSMVRGEQFFGPGTRLTVL.

The V gene is TRBV29-1, the J gene TRBJ1-4; D ambiguous. Trimming removed 5 bases at V and 8 bases at J, with 9 bases between. From germline, CDR1 is SQVTM and CDR2 ANQGSEA. This CDR3 spans 11 amino acids. CDR3 region: CSVSGAEKLFF. The CDR3 region has the DNA TGCAGCGTTTCGGGAGCCGAAAAACTGTTTTTT.

This clone was counted a single time. This chain joins TRBV5-1 and TRBJ2-7; D unclear. CDR1 SGHRS and CDR2 YFSETQ come from the germline V gene. The CDR3 totals 18 residues. Trimming cost V 0 bases and J 3 bases, with 22 bases left between them. CDR3 in amino acids: CASSLGFIKWPAYYEQYF. For the CDR3, the DNA is TGCGCCAGCAGCTTGGGTTTCATAAAGTGGCCCGCATACTACGAGCAGTACTTC.

V is TRBV6-4 and J is TRBJ2-1, with D tentatively TRBD2 (6 bases). This CDR3 has 16 residues. Trimming cost V 0 bases and J 8 bases, with 17 bases left between them. CDR1 and CDR2 from the germline V gene are MRHNA and SNTAGT. CDR3 nucleotide sequence: TGTGCCAGCAGTGACTCGGCCACTAGCCGCTCCGATGAGCAGTTCTTC. Its translation is CASSDSATSRSDEQFF.

The rearrangement links TRBV20-1 to TRBJ2-7; TRBD1 might be the D (6 bases). Germline loops: CDR1 DFQATT, CDR2 SNEGSKA (reference sequence). This CDR3 comprises 15 residues. With 3 bases removed from V and 0 bases from J, the gap between germline ends came to 15 bases. CDR3 nucleotides: TGCAGTGCTAGTGGGACCAGGGGTAGCTCCTACGAGCAGTACTTC. It codes for CSASGTRGSSYEQYF.

This chain joins TRBV19 and TRBJ2-5, with 7 bases lining up with TRBD2. Germline V lookup: CDR1 LNHDA, CDR2 SQIVND (reference sequence). The CDR3 totals 19 residues. J lost 3 bases, V lost 0 bases, and 16 bases had no gene match. CDR3 protein: CASSIEAPGGATREETQYF. The CDR3 bases are TGTGCCAGTAGTATAGAAGCCCCGGGAGGAGCCACCCGCGAAGAGACCCAGTACTTC.

The chain links TRBV7-9 to TRBJ1-5; no reliable D call. The V end lost 1 base, the J end lost 0 bases, and 16 bases lay between the germline ends. Germline-derived CDR1 and CDR2 are SEHNR and FQNEAQ (reference sequence). This CDR3 region has 18 residues. The CDR3 spells CASSLEPDRGFSNQPQHF. CDR3 nucleotides: TGTGCCAGCAGCTTAGAACCGGATAGAGGTTTTAGCAATCAGCCCCAGCATTTT.

This clone was counted a single time. This chain uses TRBV14 with TRBJ2-3; D might be TRBD1 (5 bases). Germline values: CDR1 SGHDN, CDR2 FVKESK. V lost 1 base, J lost 6 bases, and 17 bases lay in between. This CDR3 contains 16 residues. The CDR3 loop is CASSQVKGVRMDTQYF. The CDR3 DNA follows: TGTGCCAGCAGCCAAGTGAAAGGGGTGAGAATGGATACGCAGTATTTT.